Sequencing of this T cell receptor beta chain was carried out in a study of Ad26.COV2.S vaccination and SARS-CoV-2 variants. The data were produced by immunoSEQ multiplex PCR, yet TCRdb's version contains in-frame clones alone and is incomplete. The repertoire consists of 97,000 or so clones, with over 60% occurring once and the leading ten covering around a sixth. Germline V gene data show CDR1 as SGHDT and CDR2 as YYEEEE. This CDR3 is built from 15 residues. Trimming took 2 bases from V and 5 from J; bases not matched to a gene: 6. The material sequenced was peripheral blood, taken after recovery from COVID-19. This clonotype was obtained from a human donor who had recovered from COVID-19. The chain combines TRBV5-6 with TRBJ2-5; TRBD1 agrees at 10 bases. For the CDR3, the DNA is TGTGCCAGCAGCTTAACGACAGGGGGCGGGGAGACCCAGTACTTC. Translation gives CASSLTTGGGETQYF.